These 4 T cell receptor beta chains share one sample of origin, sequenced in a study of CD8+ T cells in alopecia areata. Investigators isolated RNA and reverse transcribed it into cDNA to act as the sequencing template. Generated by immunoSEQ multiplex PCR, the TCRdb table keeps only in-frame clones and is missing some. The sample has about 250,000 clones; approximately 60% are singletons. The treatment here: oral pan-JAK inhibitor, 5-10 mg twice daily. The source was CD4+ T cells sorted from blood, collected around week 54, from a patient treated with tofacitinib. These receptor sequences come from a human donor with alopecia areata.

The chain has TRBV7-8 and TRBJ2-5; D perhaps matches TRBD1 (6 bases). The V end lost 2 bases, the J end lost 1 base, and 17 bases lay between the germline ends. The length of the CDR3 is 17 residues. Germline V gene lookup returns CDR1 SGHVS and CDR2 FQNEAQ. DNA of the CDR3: TGTGCCAGCAGCTTAATGGTGGCAGGGGTGGCCCAAGAGACCCAGTACTTC. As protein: CASSLMVAGVAQETQYF.

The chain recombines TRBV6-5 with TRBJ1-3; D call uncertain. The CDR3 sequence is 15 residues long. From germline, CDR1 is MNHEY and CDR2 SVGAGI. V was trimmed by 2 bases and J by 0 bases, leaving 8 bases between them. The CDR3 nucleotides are TGTGCCAGCAGTTACAGCGGACGCTCTGGAAACACCATATATTTT. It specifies CASSYSGRSGNTIYF.

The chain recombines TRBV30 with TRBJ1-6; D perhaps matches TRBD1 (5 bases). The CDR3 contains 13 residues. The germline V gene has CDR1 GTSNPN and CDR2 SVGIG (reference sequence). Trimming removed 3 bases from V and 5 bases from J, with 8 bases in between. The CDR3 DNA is TGTGCCTGGAGAGGGACCCATAATTCACCCCTCCACTTT. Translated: CAWRGTHNSPLHF. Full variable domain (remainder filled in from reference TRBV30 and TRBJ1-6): SQTIHQWPATLVQPVGSPLSLECTVEGTSNPNLYWYRQAAGRGLQLLFYSVGIGQISSEVPQNLSASRPQDRQFILSSKKLLLSDSGFYLCAWRGTHNSPLHFGNGTRLTVT.

For the CDR3, the DNA is TGTGCCTGGAGTGAGGGGGCAGGGGGCTATCAGCCCCAGCATTTT. Translated, it gives CAWSEGAGGYQPQHF. The J gene is TRBJ1-5, the V gene TRBV30; 8 bases agree with TRBD1. The trim removed 1 base at V and 5 bases at J, leaving 7 bases unmatched. The CDR3 loop spans 15 amino acids. Germline assignment: CDR1 GTSNPN and CDR2 SVGIG (reference sequence).